This T cell receptor (beta chain) came from a study of lymphopenia after photon versus proton radiotherapy. Clones were read by immunoSEQ multiplex PCR, and TCRdb kept only the in-frame ones, dropping some. The table includes approximately 35,000 clones, under 90% detected once. The CDR3 extends over 12 amino acids. V lost 6 bases and J 3 bases, leaving 9 bases between the germline ends. Germline V gene lookup returns CDR1 SGHNT and CDR2 YENEEA. This clone was seen only once. What it recognizes is unknown. Notes on the study in general: A bigger post-nadir fall in TCR diversity correlated inversely with survival time in deceased patients. Under photons, naive T cells and diversity fell while effector/memory populations rose. After lymphocyte nadir, photon-treated repertoires showed oligoclonal expansion, especially CD8+ Temra. Better survival with proton therapy was suggested as possible, not demonstrated.

Material: peripheral blood, obtained from a patient treated with photon-based radiotherapy. The chain has TRBV11-3 and TRBJ2-7; D is undetermined. The sequence derives from a woman aged 50 to 60 with pancreatic cancer. CDR3 residues: CASSQNGYEQYF. As DNA, the CDR3 is TGTGCCAGCAGTCAAAATGGCTACGAGCAGTACTTC.